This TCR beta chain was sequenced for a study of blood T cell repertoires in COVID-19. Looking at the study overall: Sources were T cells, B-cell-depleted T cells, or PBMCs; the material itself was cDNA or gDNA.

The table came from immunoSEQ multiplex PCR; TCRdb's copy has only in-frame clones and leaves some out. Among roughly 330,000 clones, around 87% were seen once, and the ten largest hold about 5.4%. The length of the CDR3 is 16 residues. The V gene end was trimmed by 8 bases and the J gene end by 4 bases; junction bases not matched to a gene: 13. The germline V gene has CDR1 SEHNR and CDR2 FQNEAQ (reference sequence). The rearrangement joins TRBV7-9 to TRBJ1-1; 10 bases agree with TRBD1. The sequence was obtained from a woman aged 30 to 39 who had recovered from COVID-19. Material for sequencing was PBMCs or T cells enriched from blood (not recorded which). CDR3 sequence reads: CASGNLPGQGSTEAFF. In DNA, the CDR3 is TGTGCCAGCGGGAATCTGCCGGGACAGGGGTCCACTGAAGCTTTCTTT.